Sequencing of this T cell receptor beta chain was carried out in a study of blood T cell repertoires in COVID-19. Study at large: Acute-phase and convalescent COVID-19 samples originated in the United States, Italy and Spain.

The trim removed 2 bases at V and 4 bases at J, leaving 5 bases unmatched. There are 15 residues in the CDR3. Germline V lookup: CDR1 KGHSH, CDR2 LQKENI. Profiled with immunoSEQ multiplex PCR; TCRdb holds only in-frame clones, not every one. The repertoire holds around 140,000 clones, with 87% as singletons. Enrollees, about 18 to 95 years old, lived in roughly 24 US areas. Assignments of participants to cohorts depended upon their own reported clinical history. V usage is TRBV18 and J usage is TRBJ1-2; 9 positions match TRBD1. Material: PBMCs or T cells enriched from blood (not recorded which). The receptor was derived from a man aged 55 to 70 who had recovered from COVID-19. CDR3 coding DNA: TGTGCCAGCTCACCATCGGGACAGGGATCCTATGGCTACACCTTC. It codes for CASSPSGQGSYGYTF.